This T cell receptor beta chain emerged from a study of T-cell memory formation after mild COVID-19. Study summary: TCR clusters mostly belonged to single donors.

TCRalpha and TCRbeta libraries used 5'RACE with constant-segment primers and UMIs. TCRdb ran MiXCR on the 5' RACE reads and lists one entry per CDR3 protein. The table records 250,000 to 350,000 distinct CDR3 sequences, 13% to 15% of them present only once. With regard to this clonotype: Its matching antigen is unknown.

Study findings and constraints: Researchers report contracting CD4+ clones mostly in CM and EM, with CD8+ clones in EMRA. Day 15 to 85 contracting clones showed balanced CD4/CD8; day 15 to 37 expanders favored CD4+.

The source of this sequence is a man aged 18 to 29 who had mild COVID-19 (a few samples of this study predate the infection). Cell type and time point are not known. Input material: PBMCs or a T cell subset sorted from them (not recorded which).

The CDR3 bases are TGCAGTGCTAGGAAAGGAGGGAACTATGGCTACACCTTC. Translating gives CSARKGGNYGYTF. The chain joins TRBV20-1 to TRBJ1-2; D is uncertain. Germline V lookup: CDR1 DFQATT, CDR2 SNEGSKA (reference sequence). The V and J ends lost 3 bases and 2 bases respectively, with 10 bases between them. CDR3 length: 13 residues.